This T cell receptor beta chain was captured in a study of PD-1 blockade in mismatch repair-deficient tumors. Study details: All were previously treated, progressing patients with around eleven mismatch repair-deficient cancer types.

Comment on this clone: Antigen unknown.

Study-wide points: Tumor-resident clones, often absent from pretreatment blood, expanded after pembrolizumab and then contracted.

Germline assignment: CDR1 SGHVS and CDR2 FNYEAQ. The CDR3 consists of 16 residues. Trimming stripped 2 bases from V and 4 bases from J, with 17 bases between. Profiled with immunoSEQ multiplex PCR; TCRdb holds only in-frame clones, not every one. The table lists more than 50,000 clones, around 88% of them singletons. The chain carries TRBV7-6 and TRBJ1-2, with D unresolved. This specimen consisted of peripheral blood, obtained 52 weeks after starting pembrolizumab. This TCR was sampled from an adult with mismatch repair-deficient cancer. The chain's CDR3 is CASSLRNSPLPYGYTF. CDR3 DNA sequence: TGTGCCAGCAGCTTAAGGAATAGCCCTTTGCCCTATGGCTACACCTTC.